The 22 T cell receptor beta chains below come from one sample, sequenced in a study of blood T cell repertoires in COVID-19. Some clones are missing from TCRdb's copy, which holds only in-frame ones; the method was immunoSEQ multiplex PCR. The sample carries around 100,000 clones, 85% recorded once. Specimen: peripheral blood. The receptors come from a human donor in a cohort sampled during active COVID-19.

The chain carries TRBV9 and TRBJ2-2, with TRBD1 as a possible D gene (6 bases). Trimming stripped 1 base from V and 4 bases from J, with 14 bases between. Germline CDR1 SGDLS, CDR2 YYNGEE. The CDR3 length is 16 residues. CDR3 in DNA: TGTGCCAGCAGCGTACTATGGGACACTCGCACCGGGGAGCTGTTTTTT. Protein product: CASSVLWDTRTGELFF.

This clone was counted between two and nine times. This chain joins TRBV5-5 and TRBJ1-1; TRBD1 is a possible D gene (5 bases). The CDR3 has 12 amino acids. The ends were cut back, 1 base at V and 4 bases at J, with 5 bases in the middle. In germline, CDR1 is SGHKS, CDR2 YYEKEE (reference sequence). The CDR3 sequence is CASSLQGTEAFF. CDR3 coding DNA: TGTGCCAGCAGCTTGCAGGGCACTGAAGCTTTCTTT.

The V gene is TRBV2, the J gene TRBJ1-4; D may be TRBD1 (6 bases). The CDR3 consists of 14 residues. The germline gives CDR1 SNHLY, CDR2 FYNNEI. V was cut by 6 bases and J by 3 bases, with 11 bases left in between. The CDR3 region has the DNA TGTGCCAGCAGCGCGCGACAGGCTAATGAAAAACTGTTTTTT. Protein product: CASSARQANEKLFF.

The sample holds a few counts of this clone. This chain joins TRBV2 and TRBJ1-2, with 7 bases identical to TRBD1. J lost 6 bases, V lost 5 bases, and 3 bases had no gene match. Germline V gene lookup returns CDR1 SNHLY and CDR2 FYNNEI. This CDR3 spans 12 amino acids. The CDR3 coding sequence is TGTGCCAGCAGTTACAGGGGAGATGGCTACACCTTC. This sequence encodes CASSYRGDGYTF. The full variable domain, completed using reference TRBV2 and TRBJ1-2, is EPEVTQTPSHQVTQMGQEVILRCVPISNHLYFYWYRQILGQKVEFLVSFYNNEISEKSEIFDDQFSVERPDGSNFTLKIRSTKLEDSAMYFCASSYRGDGYTFGSGTRLTVV.

This clone was observed a handful of times. The V call is TRBV19, the J call TRBJ1-1, with a tentative D call TRBD1 (5 bases). Germline CDR1 and CDR2: LNHDA and SQIVND (reference sequence). CDR3 length: 13 residues. Between the trimmed V and J ends, which lost 5 bases and 5 bases, there was a span of 12 bases. The CDR3 loop reads CASSSQGSTEAFF. Written as DNA, the CDR3 is TGTGCCAGTAGTTCGCAGGGTAGTACTGAAGCTTTCTTT.

The V gene is TRBV3-1 (or the pseudogene TRBV3-2), the J gene TRBJ1-4, with 7 positions matching TRBD1. The ends lost 8 bases at V and 0 bases at J; junction bases unmatched: 3. The CDR3 is 14 residues long. Per the germline V gene, CDR1 is LGHDT and CDR2 is YNNKEL (reference sequence). This CDR3 is CASGQGATNEKLFF. CDR3 DNA: TGTGCCAGCGGGCAGGGGGCAACTAATGAAAAACTGTTTTTT.

This clone was seen a single time. The V and J genes are TRBV6-5 and TRBJ2-3, with 12 nucleotides matching TRBD2. With V trimmed by 3 bases and J by 6 bases, 4 bases remained unmatched. Germline CDR1 and CDR2: MNHEY and SVGAGI. The CDR3 contains 15 residues. The CDR3 DNA is TGTGCCAGCAGTTATTTCGGACTAGCGGGGGATACGCAGTATTTT. This codes for CASSYFGLAGDTQYF.

This chain uses TRBV3-1 (or the pseudogene TRBV3-2) with TRBJ1-2; 8 bases line up with TRBD1. Trimming removed 3 bases from V and 14 bases from J; junction bases left unmatched: 11. The V gene's germline CDR1 is LGHDT and CDR2 YNNKEL (reference sequence). The CDR3 has 13 amino acids. CDR3 bases: TGTGCCAGCAGCCATGGGACAGGAGGGCTCCCGACCTTC. Amino acid sequence: CASSHGTGGLPTF.

This clone has a single count. The V and J genes are TRBV2 and TRBJ1-6; D is possibly TRBD1 (6 bases). The CDR3 is 13 amino acids. Trimming took 5 bases from V and 7 from J, leaving 9 bases between them. CDR1 is SNHLY and CDR2 is FYNNEI in the germline V gene. The DNA for the CDR3 is TGTGCCAGCAGTCGACAGGAGAATTCACCCCTCCACTTT. This translates into CASSRQENSPLHF. Together with reference TRBV2 and TRBJ1-6, the CDR3 gives the full variable domain: EPEVTQTPSHQVTQMGQEVILRCVPISNHLYFYWYRQILGQKVEFLVSFYNNEISEKSEIFDDQFSVERPDGSNFTLKIRSTKLEDSAMYFCASSRQENSPLHFGNGTRLTVT.

The gene calls are TRBV7-2 and TRBJ2-1; maybe TRBD2 (7 bases). This CDR3 spans 14 amino acids. V was clipped by 0 bases and J by 6 bases, with 9 bases between them. The germline V gene has CDR1 SGHTA and CDR2 FQGNSA. The CDR3 region is CASSLAGGPNEQFF. CDR3 DNA sequence: TGTGCCAGCAGCTTAGCGGGGGGGCCCAATGAGCAGTTCTTC.

V gene TRBV7-2 combines with J gene TRBJ1-1, with a possible D match to TRBD1 (6 bases). CDR1 and CDR2 from the germline V gene are SGHTA and FQGNSA. V was cut by 0 bases and J by 1 base, with 9 bases left in between. The CDR3 covers 15 residues. CDR3 sequence: CASSLAGAENTEAFF. The CDR3 bases are TGTGCCAGCAGCTTAGCGGGGGCGGAGAACACTGAAGCTTTCTTT.

The V and J genes are TRBV28 and TRBJ1-1; weak D call: TRBD1 (5 bases). V lost 3 bases to trimming and J lost 3 bases, with 11 bases between them. The CDR3 has 14 amino acids. CDR1 is MDHEN, CDR2 SYDVKM, per germline. CDR3 residues: CASSLAGGDTEAFF. CDR3 sequence (DNA): TGTGCCAGCAGTTTGGCGGGGGGGGACACTGAAGCTTTCTTT.

The chain recombines TRBV5-1 with TRBJ1-1; TRBD1 matches 7 bases. The length of the CDR3 is 17 residues. Per germline, CDR1 SGHRS and CDR2 YFSETQ. V lost 2 bases and J lost 4; bases outside the gene matches: 14. CDR3 DNA sequence: TGCGCCAGCAGCTTCGGTCTGGGGACAGCCCTTTCCACTGAAGCTTTCTTT. Translating it yields CASSFGLGTALSTEAFF.

This chain connects TRBV6-5 to TRBJ1-6; D is perhaps TRBD1 (5 bases). V was clipped by 4 bases and J by 4 bases, with 14 bases between them. Per germline, CDR1 MNHEY and CDR2 SVGAGI. This CDR3 has 16 amino acids. The CDR3 spells CASSSSWGDYNSPLHF. The CDR3 region has the DNA TGTGCCAGCAGTTCCTCTTGGGGCGATTATAATTCACCCCTCCACTTT.

The rearrangement links TRBV12-3 or TRBV12-4 to TRBJ2-3; 7 bases agree with TRBD2. CDR3 length equals 12 residues. Trimming took 5 bases from V and 8 from J; bases not matched to a gene: 4. Written as DNA, the CDR3 is TGTGCCAGCAGTCTCCCGGGGGGTACGCAGTATTTT. Residues: CASSLPGGTQYF.

This rearrangement joins TRBV3-1 (or the pseudogene TRBV3-2) to TRBJ2-3, with 10 bases lining up with TRBD2. The V segment lost 4 bases and the J segment 1 base; nucleotides outside the gene matches: 2. The CDR3 loop spans 15 amino acids. Germline values: CDR1 LGHDT, CDR2 YNNKEL (reference sequence). CDR3 sequence (DNA): TGTGCCAGCAGCCTTACTAGCGGGGGCACAGATACGCAGTATTTT. Amino acid sequence: CASSLTSGGTDTQYF.

Only a few counts were recorded for this clone. The genes are TRBV14 and TRBJ1-5, with a tentative D call TRBD1 (6 bases). This CDR3 spans 15 amino acids. Trimming pared 5 bases from V and 3 bases from J, leaving 14 bases between. The V gene's germline CDR1 is SGHDN and CDR2 FVKESK. The CDR3 protein is CASSARQVDNQPQHF. As DNA, the CDR3 is TGTGCCAGCAGCGCTCGACAGGTAGACAATCAGCCCCAGCATTTT.

V and J are TRBV5-1 and TRBJ1-1, with D perhaps TRBD1 (6 bases). Trimming pared 0 bases from V and 7 bases from J, leaving 16 bases between. Looked up from germline, CDR1 is SGHRS and CDR2 is YFSETQ. The CDR3 covers 15 residues. The CDR3 reads CASSLDNSGVYEAFF. Written as DNA, the CDR3 is TGCGCCAGCAGCTTGGATAACTCAGGGGTCTATGAAGCTTTCTTT.

The rearrangement joins TRBV6-6 to TRBJ2-3; maybe TRBD2 (5 bases). Per germline, CDR1 MNHNY and CDR2 SVGAGI (reference sequence). Trimming left V 4 bases short and J 2 bases short, with 16 bases between. This CDR3 is 16 amino acids long. CDR3 nucleotide sequence: TGTGCCAGCAGTTTGAGAAGGAGGCGGTTCACAGATACGCAGTATTTT. Protein product: CASSLRRRRFTDTQYF.

This chain connects TRBV12-5 to TRBJ2-3; D gene ambiguous. V lost 3 bases and J lost 1, with 5 bases in between. This CDR3 is built from 13 residues. Germline CDR1 reads LGHNT; CDR2 reads FRNRAP. The DNA of the CDR3 is TGTGCTAGTGGTTTTTCAGGCACAGATACGCAGTATTTT. As protein: CASGFSGTDTQYF.

The CDR3 loop reads CASSLEGTVDEKLFF. CDR3 sequence (DNA): TGCGCCAGCAGCTTGGAAGGGACAGTGGATGAAAAACTGTTTTTT. The chain uses TRBV5-1 and TRBJ1-4; TRBD1 agrees at 7 bases. Trimming took 0 bases from V and 6 from J; bases not matched to a gene: 5. CDR1 SGHRS and CDR2 YFSETQ come from the germline V gene. The CDR3 covers 15 residues.

V gene TRBV2 combines with J gene TRBJ1-5; 7 positions agree with TRBD1. The V segment lost 4 bases and the J segment 0 bases; nucleotides outside the gene matches: 3. CDR1 is SNHLY and CDR2 is FYNNEI in the germline V gene. This CDR3 spans 15 amino acids. The CDR3 bases are TGTGCCAGCAGTGGTGGGACAGCTAGCAATCAGCCCCAGCATTTT. Protein product: CASSGGTASNQPQHF.